This T cell receptor (beta chain) was recorded in a study of metastatic and nonmetastatic thyroid tumors. This clone has at least ten counts. Per the study methods: Variation in CDR3 across clinicopathological groups served as the basis for constructing a distant-metastasis classifier in papillary thyroid cancer. TCRdb re-called clones via MiXCR from the PCR reads. The V and J calls were not made by the authors but by TCRdb's processing. The sample consists of about 15,000 clones, approximately 30% of them appearing once. CDR1 is MDHEN and CDR2 is SYDVKM in the germline V gene. This CDR3 comprises 16 residues. With 5 bases removed from V and 9 bases from J, the gap between germline ends came to 24 bases. Every patient was untreated before thyroid surgery.

The receptor was isolated from a male donor with papillary thyroid cancer or a benign thyroid nodule (not recorded which). Some clones in this sample may be carry-over from other donors' samples. The gene calls are TRBV28 and TRBJ2-3; the D gene is possibly TRBD1 (6 bases). Sample: tumor tissue. CDR3 region: CASSGYGIGVQGTQYF. In nucleotides, the CDR3 is TGTGCCAGCAGTGGGTATGGGATAGGAGTCCAGGGGACGCAGTATTTT.